The 23 T cell receptor beta chains in this list originate from one sample, sequenced in a study of blood T cell repertoires in COVID-19. TCRdb's table, derived via immunoSEQ multiplex PCR, lists solely in-frame clones and lacks some. The sample shows tens of thousands of clones, around 87% of them seen only once. Material for sequencing was peripheral blood. The receptors shown here come from a woman at least 80 years old with acute or convalescent COVID-19.

The gene calls are TRBV4-2 and TRBJ2-2; a weak D match, TRBD2 (7 bases). Germline loops: CDR1 LGHNA, CDR2 YNFKEQ. The ends were cut back, 8 bases at V and 4 bases at J, with 14 bases in the middle. The CDR3 is made up of 14 amino acids. CDR3 residues: CASHQRGATGELFF. CDR3 DNA: TGTGCCAGCCACCAACGGGGGGCCACCGGGGAGCTGTTTTTT.

The chain combines TRBV19 with TRBJ2-6, with TRBD1 matching 10 bases. V was pared by 5 bases and J by 2 bases, with 6 bases of the junction left unmatched. This CDR3 is 17 amino acids long. Germline V gene sequence: CDR1 LNHDA, CDR2 SQIVND (reference sequence). CDR3 sequence: CASSPGQGRTGANVLTF. The CDR3 DNA reads as TGTGCCAGTAGTCCGGGACAGGGGAGAACTGGGGCCAACGTCCTGACTTTC. The whole variable domain, filled in from reference TRBV19 and TRBJ2-6, reads DGGITQSPKYLFRKEGQNVTLSCEQNLNHDAMYWYRQDPGQGLRLIYYSQIVNDFQKGDIAEGYSVSREKKESFPLTVTSAQKNPTAFYLCASSPGQGRTGANVLTFGAGSRLTVL.

This chain joins TRBV4-3 and TRBJ1-4; D may be TRBD1 (5 bases). Trimming pared 5 bases from V and 1 base from J, leaving 11 bases between. Germline assignment: CDR1 LGHNA and CDR2 YSLEER. CDR3 size: 15 residues. Here the CDR3 DNA reads TGCGCCAGCAGCTCAGCGGGGCAAACTAATGAAAAACTGTTTTTT. It specifies CASSSAGQTNEKLFF.

V gene TRBV6-5 combines with J gene TRBJ1-2, with TRBD1 matching 9 bases. CDR1 and CDR2 (germline): MNHEY, SVGAGI. The junction had 8 bases not matched to a gene; V was cut back by 2 bases and J by 4 bases. CDR3 length: 16 residues. This chain's CDR3 is CASSYGTGTGSYGYTF. For the CDR3, the DNA is TGTGCCAGCAGTTACGGAACCGGGACAGGGTCCTATGGCTACACCTTC.

The genes are TRBV18 and TRBJ2-1, with TRBD1 matching 10 bases. This CDR3 comprises 14 residues. Germline V lookup: CDR1 KGHSH, CDR2 LQKENI. V shed 3 bases and J 8 bases; nucleotides not matched to a gene: 4. In nucleotides, the CDR3 is TGTGCCAGCTCACCGGGACAGGGGTCCGATGAGCAGTTCTTC. Residues: CASSPGQGSDEQFF.

The chain uses TRBV3-1 (or the pseudogene TRBV3-2) and TRBJ2-2; 9 nucleotides agree with TRBD1. Looked up from germline, CDR1 is LGHDT and CDR2 is YNNKEL (reference sequence). V shed 2 bases and J 5 bases; nucleotides not matched to a gene: 15. The CDR3 totals 19 residues. CDR3 in DNA: TGTGCCAGCAGCCAACCGACCCATTTACAGGGGGCAGGGACCGGGGAGCTGTTTTTT. Translated, it gives CASSQPTHLQGAGTGELFF.

The chain is built from TRBV30 and TRBJ1-5; 10 bases fit TRBD1. The J segment lost 7 bases and the V segment lost 4 bases, leaving 7 bases of the junction unmatched. Germline V CDR1 and CDR2: GTSNPN, SVGIG (reference sequence). The CDR3 totals 14 residues. The CDR3 is CAWTGQGIRQPQHF. The CDR3 nucleotides read TGTGCCTGGACGGGACAGGGGATCCGACAGCCCCAGCATTTT. Filled out from reference TRBV30 and TRBJ1-5, the complete variable domain reads SQTIHQWPATLVQPVGSPLSLECTVEGTSNPNLYWYRQAAGRGLQLLFYSVGIGQISSEVPQNLSASRPQDRQFILSSKKLLLSDSGFYLCAWTGQGIRQPQHFGDGTRLSIL.

This rearrangement joins TRBV11-1 to TRBJ2-7; 9 bases are shared with TRBD1. Germline V gene lookup returns CDR1 SGHAT and CDR2 FQDESV (reference sequence). The CDR3 runs 15 residues. Trimming took 5 bases from V and 6 from J; bases not matched to a gene: 11. The CDR3 region has the DNA TGTGCCAGCAGCCCCGGCGCCGGGACAGGGTTCGAGCAGTACTTC. It yields the protein CASSPGAGTGFEQYF. The whole variable domain, filled in from reference TRBV11-1 and TRBJ2-7, reads EAEVAQSPRYKITEKSQAVAFWCDPISGHATLYWYRQILGQGPELLVQFQDESVVDDSQLPKDRFSAERLKGVDSTLKIQPAELGDSAMYLCASSPGAGTGFEQYFGPGTRLTVT.

The chain joins TRBV27 to TRBJ1-4; D possibly corresponds to TRBD1 (5 bases). The V end was cut by 5 bases, the J end by 0 bases, with 13 bases between. Germline V lookup: CDR1 MNHEY, CDR2 SMNVEV (reference sequence). The CDR3 is made up of 16 amino acids. The CDR3 loop reads CASSLGTGATNEKLFF. The CDR3 nucleotides are TGTGCCAGCAGTCTGGGAACAGGAGCAACTAATGAAAAACTGTTTTTT.

The chain combines TRBV18 with TRBJ1-5, with D uncertain. Germline lookup yields CDR1 KGHSH and CDR2 LQKENI. Trimming removed 1 base from V and 0 bases from J, with 10 bases in between. The CDR3 has 16 amino acids. The chain's CDR3 is CASSPRPDNSNQPQHF. The CDR3 nucleotides read TGTGCCAGCTCACCACGTCCCGACAATAGCAATCAGCCCCAGCATTTT.

V is TRBV9 and J is TRBJ2-6; no definite D call. CDR1 is SGDLS, CDR2 YYNGEE, per germline. This CDR3 has 15 amino acids. With 7 bases removed from V and 0 bases from J, the gap between germline ends came to 11 bases. DNA for the CDR3: TGTGCCAGCCACCCCACTGGCTCTGGGGCCAACGTCCTGACTTTC. As protein: CASHPTGSGANVLTF. Combining the CDR3 with reference TRBV9 and TRBJ2-6 gives the whole variable domain DSGVTQTPKHLITATGQRVTLRCSPRSGDLSVYWYQQSLDQGLQFLIQYYNGEERAKGNILERFSAQQFPDLHSELNLSSLELGDSALYFCASHPTGSGANVLTFGAGSRLTVL.

This clone was found a few times. V usage is TRBV30 and J usage is TRBJ2-7; TRBD1 matches 9 bases. This CDR3 region has 13 residues. Germline lookup yields CDR1 GTSNPN and CDR2 SVGIG (reference sequence). Trimming took 3 bases from V and 7 from J; bases not matched to a gene: 7. The CDR3 here is CAWRGQGTREQYF. As DNA, the CDR3 is TGTGCCTGGAGGGGACAGGGAACGAGGGAGCAGTACTTC.

This clone was seen just once. The rearrangement joins TRBV30 to TRBJ1-4, with unresolved D. The CDR3 loop spans 17 amino acids. Germline CDR1 is GTSNPN and CDR2 is SVGIG (reference sequence). Trimming removed 4 bases from V and 8 bases from J, with 26 bases in between. DNA of the CDR3: TGTGCCTGGAACCCTTCCCGGTCCCGGGTCTCCGGGGAAAAACTGTTTTTT. Protein sequence: CAWNPSRSRVSGEKLFF.

The chain has TRBV19 and TRBJ1-3, with D unclear. The CDR3 contains 17 residues. V was trimmed by 3 bases and J by 0 bases, leaving 15 bases between them. The germline V gene has CDR1 LNHDA and CDR2 SQIVND (reference sequence). The DNA of the CDR3 is TGTGCCAGTAGTATCTCCGCCTCGGGGAACTCTGGAAACACCATATATTTT. Translated: CASSISASGNSGNTIYF.

Here the CDR3 reads CASSSGGRDNEQFF. The CDR3 region has the DNA TGTGCCAGCAGCTCGGGGGGGCGCGACAATGAGCAGTTCTTC. The chain carries TRBV5-8 and TRBJ2-1, with TRBD2 matching 8 bases. The CDR3 extends over 14 amino acids. Germline V gene lookup returns CDR1 SGHTS and CDR2 YDEGEE. J gave up 5 bases and V 3 bases, and 4 bases lay outside the gene matches.

The chain joins TRBV28 to TRBJ2-7, with a possible D match to TRBD2 (5 bases). V lost 7 bases to trimming and J lost 4 bases, with 11 bases between them. CDR1 and CDR2 from the germline V gene are MDHEN and SYDVKM. This CDR3 comprises 12 residues. This CDR3 is CASNSLAYEQYF. CDR3 nucleotides: TGTGCCAGCAACTCTCTAGCTTACGAGCAGTACTTC.

The V call is TRBV30, the J call TRBJ2-2; a possible D gene is TRBD2 (5 bases). The CDR3 is 14 amino acids. Germline V gene sequence: CDR1 GTSNPN, CDR2 SVGIG (reference sequence). The ends were cut back, 0 bases at V and 3 bases at J, with 8 bases in the middle. The CDR3 loop reads CAWSVTGYTGELFF. DNA of the CDR3: TGTGCCTGGAGTGTAACGGGGTACACCGGGGAGCTGTTTTTT.

The rearrangement uses TRBV19 and TRBJ1-5; maybe TRBD1 (5 bases). The CDR3 runs to 15 residues. V was trimmed by 5 bases and J by 7 bases, leaving 18 bases between them. The germline V gene has CDR1 LNHDA and CDR2 SQIVND (reference sequence). CDR3 residues: CASSPQEGPAQPQHF. CDR3 nucleotide sequence: TGTGCCAGTAGTCCCCAGGAGGGGCCGGCCCAGCCCCAGCATTTT.

The chain employs TRBV5-1 and TRBJ2-4, with 7 nucleotides matching TRBD1. Trimming took 4 bases from V and 4 from J; bases not matched to a gene: 5. This CDR3 contains 14 residues. Germline V gene data show CDR1 as SGHRS and CDR2 as YFSETQ. In nucleotides, the CDR3 is TGCGCCAGCAGCCCCTCGACAGGGAAAAACATTCAGTACTTC. This codes for CASSPSTGKNIQYF.

J is TRBJ1-2 and V is TRBV7-2, with 9 bases aligning to TRBD1. The CDR3 length is 12 residues. V gave up 5 bases and J gave up 14 bases; unmatched junction bases: 9. Germline-derived CDR1 and CDR2 are SGHTA and FQGNSA. CDR3 sequence (DNA): TGTGCCAGCAGCGTTCGAGACAGGGGGTATACCTTC. Translated, it gives CASSVRDRGYTF.

The rearrangement joins TRBV2 to TRBJ2-5; TRBD1 matches 9 bases. V was pared by 6 bases and J by 4 bases, with 6 bases of the junction left unmatched. The CDR3 sequence is 14 residues long. Germline V gene sequence: CDR1 SNHLY, CDR2 FYNNEI. The CDR3 DNA reads TGTGCCAGCAGGCAAACGACAGGGGGAGAGACCCAGTACTTC. Its translation: CASRQTTGGETQYF.

This clone was counted only a few times. This rearrangement joins TRBV5-1 to TRBJ2-7, with a tentative D call TRBD2 (5 bases). Trimming cost V 0 bases and J 9 bases, with 16 bases left between them. This CDR3 region has 14 residues. The germline CDR1 and CDR2 sequences are SGHRS and YFSETQ. The chain's CDR3 is CASSLETRSAGQYF. CDR3 nucleotides: TGCGCCAGCAGCTTGGAAACGCGATCCGCGGGGCAGTACTTC.

This clone was seen once. The chain uses TRBV3-1 (or the pseudogene TRBV3-2) and TRBJ2-1, with 11 bases aligning to TRBD2. The CDR3 runs to 20 residues. Germline trimming cut 4 bases from V and 0 bases from J; bases unmatched to any gene: 14. CDR1 LGHDT and CDR2 YNNKEL come from the germline V gene (reference sequence). This chain's CDR3 is CASSPPLGLAGGASYNEQFF. CDR3 in DNA: TGTGCCAGCAGCCCCCCCCTGGGGCTAGCGGGGGGCGCCTCCTACAATGAGCAGTTCTTC.